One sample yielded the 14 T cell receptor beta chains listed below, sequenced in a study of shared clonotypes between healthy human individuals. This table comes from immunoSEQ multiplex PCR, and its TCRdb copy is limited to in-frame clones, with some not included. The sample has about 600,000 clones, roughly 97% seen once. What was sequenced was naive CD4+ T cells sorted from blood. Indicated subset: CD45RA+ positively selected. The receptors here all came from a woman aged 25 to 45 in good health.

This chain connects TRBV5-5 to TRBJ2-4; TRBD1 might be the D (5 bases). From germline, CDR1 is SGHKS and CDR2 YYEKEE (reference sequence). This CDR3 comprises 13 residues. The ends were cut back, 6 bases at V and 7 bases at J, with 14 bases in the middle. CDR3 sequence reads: CASNLEPGNIQYF. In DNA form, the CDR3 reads TGTGCCAGCAACCTAGAGCCAGGGAACATTCAGTACTTC.

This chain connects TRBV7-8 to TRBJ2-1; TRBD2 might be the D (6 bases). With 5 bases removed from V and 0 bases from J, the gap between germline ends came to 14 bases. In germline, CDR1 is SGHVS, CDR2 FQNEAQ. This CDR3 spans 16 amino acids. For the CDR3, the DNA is TGTGCCAGCAGCCCCCAGAGACTAGACTCCTACAATGAGCAGTTCTTC. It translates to CASSPQRLDSYNEQFF.

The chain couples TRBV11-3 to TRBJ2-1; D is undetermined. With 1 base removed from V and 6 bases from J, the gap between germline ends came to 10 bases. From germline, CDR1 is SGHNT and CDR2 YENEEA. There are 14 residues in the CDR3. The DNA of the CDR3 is TGTGCCAGCAGCTTAGCGGGCGAACCCAATGAGCAGTTCTTC. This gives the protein CASSLAGEPNEQFF.

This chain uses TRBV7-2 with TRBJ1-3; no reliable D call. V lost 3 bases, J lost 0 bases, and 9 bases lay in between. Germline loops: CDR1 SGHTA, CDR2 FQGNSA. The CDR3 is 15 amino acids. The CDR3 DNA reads TGTGCCAGCAGCTTCGGAGGGATCTCTGGAAACACCATATATTTT. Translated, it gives CASSFGGISGNTIYF.

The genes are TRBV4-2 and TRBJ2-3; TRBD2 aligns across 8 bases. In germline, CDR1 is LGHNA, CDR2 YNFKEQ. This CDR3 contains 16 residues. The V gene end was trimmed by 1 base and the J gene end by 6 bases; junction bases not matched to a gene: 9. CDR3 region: CASSQVLAGGPDTQYF. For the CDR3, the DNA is TGTGCCAGCAGCCAAGTCTTGGCGGGAGGCCCCGATACGCAGTATTTT.

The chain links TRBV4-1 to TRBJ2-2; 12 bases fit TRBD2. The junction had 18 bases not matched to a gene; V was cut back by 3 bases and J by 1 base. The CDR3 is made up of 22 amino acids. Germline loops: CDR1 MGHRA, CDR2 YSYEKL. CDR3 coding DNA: TGCGCCAGCAGCCACCGGACCGGGACTAGCGGGCCGACACTCCAGAACACCGGGGAGCTGTTTTTT. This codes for CASSHRTGTSGPTLQNTGELFF.

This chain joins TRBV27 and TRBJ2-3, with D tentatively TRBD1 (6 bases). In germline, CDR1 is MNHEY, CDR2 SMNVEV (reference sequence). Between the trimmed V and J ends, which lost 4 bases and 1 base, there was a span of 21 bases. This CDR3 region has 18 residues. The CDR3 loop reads CASSSPPRQARRTDTQYF. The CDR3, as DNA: TGTGCCAGCAGTTCCCCACCCCGACAGGCTCGACGCACAGATACGCAGTATTTT.

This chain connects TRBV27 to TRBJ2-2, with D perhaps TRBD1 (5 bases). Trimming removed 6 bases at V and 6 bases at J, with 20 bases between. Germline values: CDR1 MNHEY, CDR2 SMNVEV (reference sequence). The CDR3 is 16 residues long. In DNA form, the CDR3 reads TGTGCCAGCAGCCAGGCACAGGTTTTTTTCCCCGGGGAGCTGTTTTTT. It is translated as CASSQAQVFFPGELFF.

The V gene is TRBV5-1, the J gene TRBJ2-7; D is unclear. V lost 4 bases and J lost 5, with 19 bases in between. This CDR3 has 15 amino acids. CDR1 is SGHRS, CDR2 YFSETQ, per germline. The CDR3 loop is CASSVLPSGYNEQYF. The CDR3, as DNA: TGCGCCAGCAGCGTATTGCCGTCCGGGTATAACGAGCAGTACTTC.

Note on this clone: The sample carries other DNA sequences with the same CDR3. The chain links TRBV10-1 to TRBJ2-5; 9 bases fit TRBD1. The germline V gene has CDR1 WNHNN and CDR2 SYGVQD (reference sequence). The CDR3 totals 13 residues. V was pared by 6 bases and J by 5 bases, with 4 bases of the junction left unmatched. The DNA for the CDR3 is TGCGCCAGCAGCCCCGGACAGGGGGAGACCCAGTACTTC. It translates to CASSPGQGETQYF.

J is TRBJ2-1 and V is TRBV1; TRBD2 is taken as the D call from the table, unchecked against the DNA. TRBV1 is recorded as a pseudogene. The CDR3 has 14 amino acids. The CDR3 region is CTSSRHPEGNEQFF. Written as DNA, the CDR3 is TGCACCAGCAGCCGTCACCCGGAGGGGAATGAGCAGTTCTTC.

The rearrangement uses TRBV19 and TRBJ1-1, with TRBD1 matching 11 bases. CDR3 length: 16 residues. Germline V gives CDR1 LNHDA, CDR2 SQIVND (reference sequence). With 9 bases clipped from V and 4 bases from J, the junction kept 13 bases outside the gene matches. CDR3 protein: CASLPWTGGGGTEAFF. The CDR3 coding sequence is TGTGCCAGCCTACCTTGGACAGGGGGCGGGGGCACTGAAGCTTTCTTT.

The CDR3 is CASSFGGNNEKLFF. DNA of the CDR3: TGTGCCAGCAGCTTTGGGGGGAATAATGAAAAACTGTTTTTT. V is TRBV7-9 and J is TRBJ1-4, with D possibly TRBD1 on 5 matching bases. This CDR3 has 14 amino acids. Trimming left V 3 bases short and J 4 bases short, with 9 bases between. CDR1 is SEHNR, CDR2 FQNEAQ, per germline (reference sequence).

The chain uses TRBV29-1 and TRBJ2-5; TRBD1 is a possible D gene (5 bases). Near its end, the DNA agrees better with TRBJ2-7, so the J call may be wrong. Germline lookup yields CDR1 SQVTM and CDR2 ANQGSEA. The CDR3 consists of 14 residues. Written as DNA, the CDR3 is TGCAGCGTTACACTGCCGGACAACTCCTACGAGCAGTACTTC. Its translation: CSVTLPDNSYEQYF.